Below, 11 T cell receptor beta chains from the same sample are listed, as sequenced in a study of blood T cell repertoires in COVID-19. Only in-frame clones appear in the TCRdb table, and some are missing; sequencing was by immunoSEQ multiplex PCR. Of roughly 300,000 clones listed, 81% are singletons. Sequencing was carried out using peripheral blood. These receptor sequences come from an older woman with active or convalescent COVID-19.

This chain links TRBV2 with TRBJ2-3, with unresolved D. V was clipped by 3 bases and J by 0 bases, with 10 bases between them. The CDR3 is made up of 15 amino acids. Germline V lookup: CDR1 SNHLY, CDR2 FYNNEI. The CDR3 here is CASSDAKTSTDTQYF. CDR3 coding DNA: TGTGCCAGCAGTGACGCTAAAACTAGCACAGATACGCAGTATTTT.

The chain employs TRBV9 and TRBJ2-7; D is possibly TRBD2 (5 bases). This CDR3 has 13 residues. Trimming removed 0 bases from V and 7 bases from J, with 11 bases in between. Germline values: CDR1 SGDLS, CDR2 YYNGEE. The chain's CDR3 is CASSVDGPGEQYF. In nucleotides, the CDR3 is TGTGCCAGCAGCGTAGATGGTCCGGGAGAGCAGTACTTC.

The chain combines TRBV5-5 with TRBJ1-4; a weak D match, TRBD1 (5 bases). The V gene lost 4 bases and the J gene lost 10 bases, with 17 bases spanning the gap. This CDR3 is 14 amino acids long. Germline CDR1 reads SGHKS; CDR2 reads YYEKEE (reference sequence). CDR3 bases: TGTGCCAGCAGCAAGGTCCCGGGGGACGGAAAACTGTTTTTT. It is translated as CASSKVPGDGKLFF.

The chain links TRBV7-9 to TRBJ2-1; 7 bases are shared with TRBD2. Unmatched junction bases numbered 11, after V lost 5 bases and J lost 7 bases. The V gene's germline CDR1 is SEHNR and CDR2 FQNEAQ (reference sequence). There are 15 residues in the CDR3. The CDR3 loop reads CASSPAGRGFNEQFF. CDR3 sequence (DNA): TGTGCCAGCAGCCCAGCGGGGCGGGGTTTTAATGAGCAGTTCTTC.

The gene calls are TRBV2 and TRBJ1-5; TRBD1 matches at 8 bases. V shed 7 bases, J shed 3 bases, and the junction held 8 bases outside the gene matches. The germline V gene has CDR1 SNHLY and CDR2 FYNNEI. This CDR3 spans 15 amino acids. In DNA, the CDR3 is TGTGCCAGCAAGCGAGTGGGACAGGTCAATCAGCCCCAGCATTTT. Protein: CASKRVGQVNQPQHF.

The chain joins TRBV6-1 to TRBJ2-5; TRBD1 matches at 7 bases. The CDR3 has 14 residues. V was pared by 3 bases and J by 5 bases, with 6 bases of the junction left unmatched. Germline V lookup: CDR1 MNHNS, CDR2 SASEGT. Here the CDR3 DNA reads TGTGCCAGCAGTGACACGCGCAGGGGGGAGACCCAGTACTTC. Translated, it gives CASSDTRRGETQYF.

The CDR3 region has the DNA TGTGCCATCAGCCGAGGACGGGGGTCGGATACGCAGTATTTT. It is translated as CAISRGRGSDTQYF. The rearrangement joins TRBV10-3 to TRBJ2-3; possibly TRBD2 for D (6 bases). V was clipped by 6 bases and J by 6 bases, with 16 bases between them. The length of the CDR3 is 14 residues. CDR1 is ENHRY and CDR2 is SYGVKD in the germline V gene.

The chain employs TRBV3-1 (or the pseudogene TRBV3-2) and TRBJ2-5, with 7 bases aligning to TRBD1. Trimming at V came to 0 bases and at J to 5 bases, leaving 9 bases not matched to a gene. CDR1 and CDR2 from the germline V gene are LGHDT and YNNKEL (reference sequence). The CDR3 sequence is 16 residues long. This CDR3 reads CASSQDLTGRGETQYF. For the CDR3, the DNA is TGTGCCAGCAGCCAAGATCTGACAGGGAGAGGTGAGACCCAGTACTTC.

This clone was counted a few times. The chain couples TRBV19 to TRBJ2-1; a weak D match, TRBD2 (7 bases). Germline assignment: CDR1 LNHDA and CDR2 SQIVND (reference sequence). This CDR3 is 15 amino acids long. V lost 6 bases to trimming and J lost 6 bases, with 18 bases between them. The CDR3 reads CASRNPGGLVNEQFF. DNA for the CDR3: TGTGCCAGTAGGAATCCGGGGGGCCTTGTCAATGAGCAGTTCTTC.

The chain carries TRBV30 and TRBJ2-7; 11 nucleotides align to TRBD2. Trimming removed 3 bases from V and 2 bases from J; junction bases left unmatched: 9. This CDR3 contains 16 residues. Germline loops: CDR1 GTSNPN, CDR2 SVGIG (reference sequence). Here the CDR3 DNA reads TGTGCCTGGAGCGGGCTAGCGGGGGGCCCGCCCTACGAGCAGTACTTC. Translated: CAWSGLAGGPPYEQYF.

This chain links TRBV19 with TRBJ1-4; D unclear. CDR3 size: 13 residues. Germline V gene sequence: CDR1 LNHDA, CDR2 SQIVND (reference sequence). The V end lost 3 bases, the J end lost 8 bases, and 10 bases lay between the germline ends. The CDR3 here is CASSINGGEKLFF. In DNA, the CDR3 is TGTGCCAGTAGTATTAATGGCGGGGAAAAACTGTTTTTT.